This TCR beta chain comes out of a study of cytomegalovirus exposure and HLA in healthy donors. For the study at large: Findings of an earlier analysis included 90 million to 120 million unique TCR beta sequences from 200 million or so T cells.

Regarding the study as a whole: For most TCR beta V segments, an earlier analysis put the productive rate at about 90% or about 30% of the time.

With respect to this clone: The antigen is unknown.

Per the germline V gene, CDR1 is MGHDK and CDR2 is SYGVNS. The V end lost 2 bases, the J end lost 8 bases, and 9 bases lay between the germline ends. The CDR3 is 13 residues long. PCR used 60 Vbeta primers and 13 Jbeta primers. Original methodology: The authors later counted some 76 million unique TCR beta chains, roughly 11 million of them shared. Data came from immunoSEQ multiplex PCR; TCRdb stores just in-frame clones and leaves some out. That table supplies the V and J calls and clone size; D and trimming were determined from the DNA. The sample records under 130,000 clones, around four fifths being singletons.

The chain combines TRBV25-1 with TRBJ1-4; maybe TRBD1 (5 bases). Sequenced: PBMCs. The clonotype comes from a woman between 35 and 50 years old in good health and CMV-seropositive. In nucleotides, the CDR3 is TGTGCCAGCAGTGAACTGGGGGGAGAAAAACTGTTTTTT. Amino acid sequence: CASSELGGEKLFF.